This is a list of T cell receptor beta chains from one sample in a study of blood T cell repertoires in COVID-19. TCRdb's copy holds only in-frame clones and misses some; the assay was immunoSEQ multiplex PCR. The sample has a few hundred thousand clones, approximately 93% seen once. Sequenced sample: PBMCs or T cells enriched from blood (not recorded which). The receptor set was obtained from a middle-aged woman who had been exposed to COVID-19. CDR3s include the opening cysteine and the closing phenylalanine or tryptophan. The D gene is left open where the match is weak. Clone size is stated in some rows and not others, as once, few, many or a class when expanded.

V: TRBV6-5; J: TRBJ2-7; D: TRBD1; size: -; CDR3: CASSHLPDRGKEQYF; DNA: TGTGCCAGCAGTCATCTTCCGGACAGGGGAAAAGAGCAGTACTTC
V: TRBV5-4; J: TRBJ1-5; D: -; size: -; CDR3: CASSVTGSNQPQHF; DNA: TGTGCCAGCAGCGTCACAGGGTCCAATCAGCCCCAGCATTTT
V: TRBV24-1; J: TRBJ1-2; D: TRBD1; size: few; CDR3: CATSDDRGYGYTF; DNA: TGTGCCACCAGTGATGACAGGGGCTATGGCTACACCTTC
V: TRBV19; J: TRBJ2-7; D: TRBD1; size: -; CDR3: CASRGQGSYEQYF; DNA: TGTGCCAGTAGGGGACAGGGGTCCTACGAGCAGTACTTC
V: TRBV7-2; J: TRBJ2-7; D: TRBD1; size: -; CDR3: CASSILRGPYEQYF; DNA: TGTGCCAGCAGCATACTCAGGGGGCCCTACGAGCAGTACTTC
V: TRBV5-1; J: TRBJ2-7; D: TRBD1; size: -; CDR3: CASSSGTGRREQYF; DNA: TGCGCCAGCAGCAGTGGGACAGGCAGGAGGGAGCAGTACTTC
V: TRBV11-2; J: TRBJ2-5; D: TRBD2; size: once; CDR3: CASHPRTSGGETQYF; DNA: TGTGCCAGCCACCCAAGGACTAGCGGGGGTGAGACCCAGTACTTC
V: TRBV19; J: TRBJ2-7; D: -; size: -; CDR3: CASSIRGEIEQYF; DNA: TGTGCCAGTAGTATCCGGGGAGAGATCGAGCAGTACTTC
V: TRBV25-1; J: TRBJ2-2; D: TRBD2; size: -; CDR3: CASSVSSGSLNTGELFF; DNA: TGTGCCAGCAGTGTCTCTAGCGGGAGCCTGAACACCGGGGAGCTGTTTTTT
V: TRBV24-1; J: TRBJ2-3; D: -; size: -; CDR3: CATTTVRSTSTDTQYF; DNA: TGTGCCACCACGACAGTCCGGTCCACCTCCACAGATACGCAGTATTTT
V: TRBV18; J: TRBJ2-1; D: -; size: -; CDR3: CASSPPGGASYNEQFF; DNA: TGTGCCAGCTCACCACCGGGCGGGGCCTCCTACAATGAGCAGTTCTTC
V: TRBV15; J: TRBJ1-1; D: -; size: -; CDR3: CATSRDPPSGAFF; DNA: TGTGCCACCAGCAGAGACCCCCCCTCGGGGGCTTTCTTT
V: TRBV4-3; J: TRBJ1-5; D: TRBD1; size: -; CDR3: CASSQDPTGGANNQPQHF; DNA: TGCGCCAGCAGCCAAGATCCCACAGGGGGCGCGAACAATCAGCCCCAGCATTTT
V: TRBV29-1; J: TRBJ1-5; D: -; size: once; CDR3: CSVAFSNQPQHF; DNA: TGCAGCGTTGCATTTAGCAATCAGCCCCAGCATTTT
V: TRBV10-3; J: TRBJ1-2; D: -; size: -; CDR3: CAIATGSFYGYTF; DNA: TGTGCCATCGCCACAGGATCGTTTTATGGCTACACCTTC
V: TRBV9; J: TRBJ2-7; D: -; size: -; CDR3: CASSPSVYYEQYF; DNA: TGTGCCAGCAGCCCAAGTGTCTACTACGAGCAGTACTTC
V: TRBV29-1; J: TRBJ2-1; D: -; size: -; CDR3: CSVAGREQFF; DNA: TGCAGCGTTGCCGGTCGTGAGCAGTTCTTC
V: TRBV6-7; J: TRBJ2-3; D: TRBD1; size: once; CDR3: CARRQGAGDTQYF; DNA: TGTGCCAGGAGGCAGGGGGCAGGGGATACGCAGTATTTT
V: TRBV6-5; J: TRBJ1-5; D: -; size: -; CDR3: CASTSQGGNQPQHF; DNA: TGTGCCAGCACTTCGCAGGGTGGCAATCAGCCCCAGCATTTT
V: TRBV2; J: TRBJ1-3; D: -; size: once; CDR3: CASSEGQVSGNTIYF; DNA: TGTGCCAGCAGTGAAGGACAGGTCTCTGGAAACACCATATATTTT
V: TRBV5-1; J: TRBJ1-1; D: TRBD1; size: -; CDR3: CASSVGQGWTEAFF; DNA: TGCGCCAGCAGCGTCGGACAGGGATGGACTGAAGCTTTCTTT
V: TRBV7-6; J: TRBJ2-7; D: TRBD2; size: -; CDR3: CASSLVAGGPGEQYF; DNA: TGTGCCAGCAGCTTGGTAGCGGGGGGGCCGGGCGAGCAGTACTTC
V: TRBV6-4; J: TRBJ2-1; D: TRBD2; size: -; CDR3: CASSARTSGDYNEQFF; DNA: TGTGCCAGCAGTGCACGGACTAGCGGGGACTACAATGAGCAGTTCTTC
V: TRBV13; J: TRBJ2-1; D: TRBD1; size: -; CDR3: CASSLTGYGYNEQFF; DNA: TGTGCCAGCAGCTTGACAGGGTACGGGTACAATGAGCAGTTCTTC
V: TRBV5-1; J: TRBJ1-2; D: TRBD1; size: -; CDR3: CASSLAEGQGLNGYTF; DNA: TGCGCCAGCAGCTTGGCCGAGGGACAGGGGTTGAATGGCTACACCTTC
V: TRBV7-2; J: TRBJ1-1; D: TRBD1; size: -; CDR3: CASSATTGGRTEAFF; DNA: TGTGCCAGCAGCGCAACAACAGGGGGCCGGACTGAAGCTTTCTTT
V: TRBV5-1; J: TRBJ2-1; D: TRBD2; size: -; CDR3: CASSVGLAGGNEQFF; DNA: TGCGCCAGCAGCGTGGGACTAGCGGGAGGAAATGAGCAGTTCTTC
V: TRBV5-1; J: TRBJ1-2; D: -; size: -; CDR3: CASSLGRQINYGYTF; DNA: TGCGCCAGCAGCTTGGGGAGACAGATTAACTATGGCTACACCTTC
V: TRBV6-5; J: TRBJ2-5; D: -; size: once; CDR3: CASSYSSGGLQETQYF; DNA: TGTGCCAGCAGTTATTCCTCGGGTGGCCTACAAGAGACCCAGTACTTC
V: TRBV2; J: TRBJ2-3; D: -; size: -; CDR3: CASTLPARSPTDTQYF; DNA: TGTGCCAGCACCCTCCCCGCCCGGTCCCCCACAGATACGCAGTATTTT
V: TRBV3-1/TRBV3-2; J: TRBJ2-2; D: -; size: -; CDR3: CASRAGGIVTGELFF; DNA: TGTGCCAGCAGAGCTGGGGGGATTGTGACCGGGGAGCTGTTTTTT
V: TRBV27; J: TRBJ2-3; D: -; size: -; CDR3: CASSRPRTQGGTGGTQYF; DNA: TGTGCCAGCAGTCGACCTAGGACCCAGGGAGGAACCGGTGGTACGCAGTATTTT
V: TRBV5-1; J: TRBJ2-3; D: -; size: -; CDR3: CASSLDPQGSTDTQYF; DNA: TGCGCCAGCAGCTTGGACCCTCAGGGGAGCACAGATACGCAGTATTTT
V: TRBV19; J: TRBJ1-1; D: TRBD1; size: -; CDR3: CASSISWNRDSTEAFF; DNA: TGTGCCAGTAGTATTTCCTGGAACAGGGACAGCACTGAAGCTTTCTTT
V: TRBV30; J: TRBJ1-1; D: -; size: -; CDR3: CAWSVTAGKAFF; DNA: TGTGCCTGGAGTGTAACGGCAGGGAAAGCTTTCTTT
V: TRBV30; J: TRBJ2-3; D: -; size: -; CDR3: CAWSADPGTDTQYF; DNA: TGTGCCTGGAGTGCCGATCCAGGAACAGATACGCAGTATTTT
V: TRBV27; J: TRBJ1-5; D: -; size: -; CDR3: CASSLGLYSNQPQHF; DNA: TGTGCCAGCAGCCTGGGACTTTATAGCAATCAGCCCCAGCATTTT
V: TRBV9; J: TRBJ1-6; D: -; size: -; CDR3: CASSVKTANSPLHF; DNA: TGTGCCAGCAGCGTAAAAACAGCAAATTCACCCCTCCACTTT
V: TRBV10-1; J: TRBJ1-4; D: -; size: -; CDR3: CASSEKICTTATNEKLFF; DNA: TGCGCCAGCAGTGAGAAAATTTGCACTACCGCAACTAATGAAAAACTGTTTTTT
V: TRBV5-1; J: TRBJ2-1; D: TRBD2; size: -; CDR3: CASHVGTSGYNEQFF; DNA: TGCGCCAGCCACGTGGGGACTAGCGGCTACAATGAGCAGTTCTTC
V: TRBV27; J: TRBJ2-1; D: TRBD2; size: -; CDR3: CASSFVAGDFGDEQFF; DNA: TGTGCCAGCAGTTTTGTAGCGGGGGATTTCGGTGATGAGCAGTTCTTC
V: TRBV12-3/TRBV12-4; J: TRBJ1-1; D: -; size: -; CDR3: CASSTERREAFF; DNA: TGTGCCAGCAGTACGGAGAGGCGGGAGGCTTTCTTT
V: TRBV7-9; J: TRBJ1-1; D: -; size: -; CDR3: CASSLTPNTEAFF; DNA: TGTGCCAGCAGCCTTACACCGAACACTGAAGCTTTCTTT
V: TRBV3-1/TRBV3-2; J: TRBJ1-4; D: -; size: -; CDR3: CASSVLREKLFF; DNA: TGTGCCAGCAGCGTGCTGCGGGAAAAACTGTTTTTT
V: TRBV5-1; J: TRBJ1-4; D: -; size: -; CDR3: CASSLRTALNEKLFF; DNA: TGCGCCAGCAGCTTGCGGACAGCCCTTAATGAAAAACTGTTTTTT
V: TRBV27; J: TRBJ2-1; D: TRBD2; size: -; CDR3: CASRPSGSYNEQFF; DNA: TGTGCCAGCAGACCGAGCGGGAGCTACAATGAGCAGTTCTTC
V: TRBV7-9; J: TRBJ1-2; D: TRBD1; size: -; CDR3: CASSYKGQGGDGYTF; DNA: TGTGCCAGCAGCTACAAAGGACAGGGCGGGGATGGCTACACCTTC
V: TRBV5-1; J: TRBJ1-1; D: TRBD1; size: -; CDR3: CASNAGGSNTEAFF; DNA: TGCGCCAGCAATGCAGGGGGGTCGAACACTGAAGCTTTCTTT
V: TRBV19; J: TRBJ1-1; D: TRBD1; size: -; CDR3: CASTPRQGTEAFF; DNA: TGTGCCAGTACCCCTAGACAGGGTACTGAAGCTTTCTTT
V: TRBV5-4; J: TRBJ2-1; D: TRBD1; size: -; CDR3: CAVLTGYGNEQFF; DNA: TGTGCCGTTCTGACAGGGTACGGCAATGAGCAGTTCTTC
V: TRBV27; J: TRBJ2-1; D: -; size: -; CDR3: CASSPPGRGTDEQFF; DNA: TGTGCCAGCAGCCCCCCAGGGCGGGGTACGGATGAGCAGTTCTTC
V: TRBV6-1; J: TRBJ1-2; D: TRBD1; size: -; CDR3: CASSEAGTGKSSRGYTF; DNA: TGTGCCAGCAGTGAAGCGGGGACAGGGAAGAGTTCTCGTGGCTACACCTTC
V: TRBV5-1; J: TRBJ2-4; D: TRBD1; size: -; CDR3: CASSLGTGSIQYF; DNA: TGCGCCAGCAGCCTAGGGACAGGAAGCATTCAGTACTTC
V: TRBV18; J: TRBJ2-1; D: TRBD1; size: -; CDR3: CASSPGTGTYNEQFF; DNA: TGTGCCAGCTCACCCGGGACAGGGACCTACAATGAGCAGTTCTTC
V: TRBV10-3; J: TRBJ2-1; D: TRBD1; size: -; CDR3: CAISESRVRGSNNEQFF; DNA: TGTGCCATCAGTGAGTCGAGGGTCAGGGGGTCCAACAATGAGCAGTTCTTC
V: TRBV30; J: TRBJ1-3; D: TRBD1; size: -; CDR3: CAWSTRQGAFSGNTIYF; DNA: TGTGCCTGGAGTACTCGACAGGGGGCTTTCTCTGGAAACACCATATATTTT
V: TRBV5-1; J: TRBJ2-1; D: TRBD2; size: -; CDR3: CASSSHGLAGDNEQFF; DNA: TGCGCCAGCAGCTCGCATGGACTAGCGGGGGACAATGAGCAGTTCTTC
V: TRBV27; J: TRBJ2-7; D: TRBD1; size: once; CDR3: CASSPGTGGSGEQYF; DNA: TGTGCCAGCAGTCCCGGGACAGGGGGCTCTGGCGAGCAGTACTTC
V: TRBV6-4; J: TRBJ2-2; D: TRBD1; size: -; CDR3: CASGKRDSLFTGELFF; DNA: TGTGCCAGCGGAAAACGGGACAGCTTATTCACCGGGGAGCTGTTTTTT
V: TRBV14; J: TRBJ2-1; D: -; size: once; CDR3: CASSQGAGRSYNEQFF; DNA: TGTGCCAGCAGCCAAGGTGCTGGGCGCTCCTACAATGAGCAGTTCTTC